This passage covers 16 T cell receptor beta chains from one sample sequenced in a study of T-cell reconstitution after alpha-beta-depleted transplantation in children. Library preparation (for TCRbeta) was performed with unique molecular identifiers. TCRdb recomputed calls from the PCR reads with MiXCR, one row per CDR3 protein. In the table there are hundreds of thousands of distinct CDR3 sequences, less than 15% of which are singletons. Here the sequenced sample was PBMCs, taken from the stem cell graft. Receptors originate from a human donor who donated a stem cell graft to a child with Fanconi anemia.

This clonotype showed up many times. The gene calls are TRBV5-4 and TRBJ2-5; 9 positions agree with TRBD1. CDR3 length: 13 residues. Germline CDR1 reads SGHNT; CDR2 reads YYREEE (reference sequence). The V gene end was trimmed by 3 bases and the J gene end by 4 bases; junction bases not matched to a gene: 1. The CDR3 reads CASSSDRGETQYF. CDR3 nucleotides: TGTGCCAGCAGCTCGGACAGGGGAGAGACCCAGTACTTC.

This clonotype was counted only a few times. The V and J genes are TRBV3-1 and TRBJ1-6; D not resolved. Germline lookup yields CDR1 LGHDT and CDR2 YNNKEL (reference sequence). This CDR3 spans 13 amino acids. Trimming took off 3 bases at V and 10 bases at J, with 10 bases between the two ends. CDR3 sequence: CASSQGFQSPLHF. In DNA form, the CDR3 reads TGTGCCAGCAGCCAGGGGTTCCAATCACCCCTCCACTTT.

This clonotype was counted a few times. V is TRBV4-3 and J is TRBJ1-2; D gene ambiguous. V was cut by 0 bases and J by 2 bases, with 10 bases left in between. This CDR3 is built from 15 residues. From germline, CDR1 is LGHNA and CDR2 YSLEER. In DNA, the CDR3 is TGCGCCAGCAGCCAAGATCCTACACCCAACTATGGCTACACCTTC. It translates to CASSQDPTPNYGYTF.

V and J are TRBV5-1 and TRBJ1-6; D ambiguous. The CDR3 length is 15 residues. V dropped 0 bases and J dropped 8 bases, with 12 bases sitting between them. Per the germline V gene, CDR1 is SGHRS and CDR2 is YFSETQ. The DNA of the CDR3 is TGCGCCAGCAGCTTGGACGGTACAACTTATTCACCCCTCCACTTT. It yields the protein CASSLDGTTYSPLHF. Based on the CDR3 plus reference TRBV5-1 and TRBJ1-6, the full variable domain is KAGVTQTPRYLIKTRGQQVTLSCSPISGHRSVSWYQQTPGQGLQFLFEYFSETQRNKGNFPGRFSGRQFSNSRSEMNVSTLELGDSALYLCASSLDGTTYSPLHFGNGTRLTVT.

Many counts were recorded for this clonotype. This CDR3 is CASSYSRPAEAFF. The CDR3 coding sequence is TGTGCCAGCAGTTACTCGAGACCGGCCGAAGCTTTCTTT. The chain combines TRBV6-2 or TRBV6-3 with TRBJ1-1; D gene ambiguous. This CDR3 has 13 residues. Per the germline V gene, CDR1 is MNHEY and CDR2 is SVGEGT. Trimming removed 0 bases from V and 8 bases from J, with 10 bases in between.

The chain links TRBV27 to TRBJ2-1; 8 bases are a match to TRBD1. The V segment lost 0 bases and the J segment 7 bases; nucleotides outside the gene matches: 8. This CDR3 region has 16 residues. Germline CDR1 reads MNHEY; CDR2 reads SMNVEV (reference sequence). The CDR3 is CASSLSPGGLINEQFF. In nucleotides, the CDR3 is TGTGCCAGCAGTTTATCACCAGGGGGCTTAATTAATGAGCAGTTCTTC.

There are a few counts of this clonotype. The CDR3 DNA is TGTGCCAGCAGCCCCACGTCAGCGGCTTACGGTGAGCAGTTCTTC. It is translated as CASSPTSAAYGEQFF. The chain uses TRBV9 and TRBJ2-1, with a weak D call TRBD2 (5 bases). The V end was cut by 4 bases, the J end by 9 bases, with 20 bases between. Germline loops: CDR1 SGDLS, CDR2 YYNGEE. The CDR3 is 15 residues long.

The table lists this clonotype with many counts. The chain joins TRBV28 to TRBJ2-1, with 7 bases matching TRBD1. This CDR3 region has 17 residues. Germline V gene sequence: CDR1 MDHEN, CDR2 SYDVKM. The V segment lost 1 base and the J segment 0 bases; nucleotides outside the gene matches: 6. CDR3 bases: TGTGCCAGCAGTTTATCAGGGGGATCTTACTCCTACAATGAGCAGTTCTTC. The encoded protein is CASSLSGGSYSYNEQFF. Full variable domain (missing parts from reference TRBV28 and TRBJ2-1): DVKVTQSSRYLVKRTGEKVFLECVQDMDHENMFWYRQDPGLGLRLIYFSYDVKMKEKGDIPEGYSVSREKKERFSLILESASTNQTSMYLCASSLSGGSYSYNEQFFGPGTRLTVL.

The V gene is TRBV12-3 or TRBV12-4, the J gene TRBJ1-2; D ambiguous. V was pared by 1 base and J by 8 bases, with 5 bases between. The CDR3 sequence is 11 residues long. The CDR3 DNA sequence: TGTGCCAGCAGTTTAGGGCTCGGCTACACCTTC. It encodes CASSLGLGYTF.

Notes on this clonotype: Its ends do not fully match the called genes, so a read error is possible. The genes are TRBV12-3 or TRBV12-4 and TRBJ2-2; TRBD2 agrees at 16 bases. This CDR3 spans 19 amino acids. The CDR3 sequence: CAISLGTSGGALNTGELFF. CDR3 DNA: TGTGCCATCAGTTTAGGGACTAGCGGGGGGGCTCTGAACACCGGGGAGCTGTTTTTT.

This clonotype has just a few counts. The V call is TRBV30, the J call TRBJ2-3; a weak D match, TRBD2 (6 bases). V was trimmed by 0 bases and J by 0 bases, leaving 16 bases between them. The germline V gene encodes CDR1 GTSNPN and CDR2 SVGIG (reference sequence). This CDR3 region has 17 residues. CDR3 bases: TGTGCCTGGAGTGTAGTAGGCGGGATGACTAGCACAGATACGCAGTATTTT. It specifies CAWSVVGGMTSTDTQYF.

This clonotype was counted between two and nine times. The gene calls are TRBV4-1 and TRBJ2-7, with unresolved D. This CDR3 spans 14 amino acids. Per germline, CDR1 MGHRA and CDR2 YSYEKL. V was pared by 1 base and J by 0 bases, with 7 bases between. CDR3 nucleotide sequence: TGCGCCAGCAGCCAAGTAGGTTACTCCTACGAGCAGTACTTC. Protein product: CASSQVGYSYEQYF.

The chain carries TRBV4-3 and TRBJ2-1; possible D gene TRBD2, 6 bases. This CDR3 comprises 14 residues. CDR1 is LGHNA, CDR2 YSLEER, per germline. The V gene lost 0 bases and the J gene lost 5 bases, with 8 bases spanning the gap. The DNA of the CDR3 is TGCGCCAGCAGCCAAGATGGCGGGAACAATGAGCAGTTCTTC. Translation: CASSQDGGNNEQFF.

For the CDR3, the DNA is TGCAGCGTCGCCCTGGGGCCGTACAATGAGCAGTTCTTC. Amino acid sequence: CSVALGPYNEQFF. The rearrangement links TRBV29-1 to TRBJ2-1; TRBD1 might be the D (5 bases). V lost 6 bases and J lost 4, with 13 bases in between. CDR1 is SQVTM and CDR2 is ANQGSEA in the germline V gene. The CDR3 covers 13 residues.

This clonotype came up a few times. V is TRBV24-1 and J is TRBJ2-5; 9 bases are shared with TRBD2. CDR1 and CDR2 from the germline V gene are KGHDR and SFDVKD. The CDR3 sequence is 15 residues long. V shed 3 bases and J 2 bases; nucleotides not matched to a gene: 3. The CDR3 loop is CATSDKAGGQETQYF. The CDR3 DNA follows: TGTGCCACCAGTGATAAGGCGGGGGGGCAAGAGACCCAGTACTTC.

This chain joins TRBV2 and TRBJ2-3, with a tentative D call TRBD1 (5 bases). This CDR3 spans 16 amino acids. V lost 6 bases and J 2 bases, leaving 18 bases between the germline ends. Germline loops: CDR1 SNHLY, CDR2 FYNNEI. CDR3: CASRGYDRDPTDTQYF. CDR3 nucleotides: TGTGCCAGCAGGGGATACGACAGAGACCCCACAGATACGCAGTATTTT.